The following is a T cell receptor (beta chain) sequence with its context. No antigen is known for it. This entry belongs to a study of T-cell reconstitution after alpha-beta-depleted transplantation in children. A TCRbeta library incorporating unique molecular identifiers was prepared. TCRdb reprocessed the PCR reads via MiXCR and lists one record per CDR3 protein. The repertoire includes approximately 980,000 distinct CDR3 sequences, about 26% of them detected once, and roughly 31% sits in the top ten. Points from the study as a whole: T-cell counts and diversity at one year following transplant were attributed mainly to newly produced T cells.

The source of this sequence is a boy in the first two years of life who had a stem cell transplant for SCID, so the T cells may come from the graft donor. The specimen comprised PBMCs, mostly from graft donor cells, sampled 360 days after TCRalphabeta/CD19-depleted stem cell transplant.

CDR3 nucleotide sequence: TGTGCCAGCAGCTTCCTGCGTCCTGGGGCCAACGTCCTGACTTTC. Protein product: CASSFLRPGANVLTF. The V call is TRBV7-8, the J call TRBJ2-6; D remains unclear. Germline V gene lookup returns CDR1 SGHVS and CDR2 FQNEAQ. The CDR3 is 15 residues long. Trimming stripped 3 bases from V and 2 bases from J, with 8 bases between.